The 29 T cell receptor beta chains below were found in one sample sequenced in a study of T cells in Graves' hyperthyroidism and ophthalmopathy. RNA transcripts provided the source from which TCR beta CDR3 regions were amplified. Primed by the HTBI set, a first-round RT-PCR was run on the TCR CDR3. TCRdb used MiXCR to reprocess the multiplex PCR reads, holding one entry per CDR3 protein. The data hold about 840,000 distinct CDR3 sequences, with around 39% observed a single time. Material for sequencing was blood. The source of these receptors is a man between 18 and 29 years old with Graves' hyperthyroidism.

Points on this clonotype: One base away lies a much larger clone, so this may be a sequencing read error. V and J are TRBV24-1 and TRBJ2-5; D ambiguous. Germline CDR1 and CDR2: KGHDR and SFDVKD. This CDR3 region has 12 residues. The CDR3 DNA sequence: TGTGCCACCGGCGACGGCCAAGAGACCCCGTACTTC. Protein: CATGDGQETPYF.

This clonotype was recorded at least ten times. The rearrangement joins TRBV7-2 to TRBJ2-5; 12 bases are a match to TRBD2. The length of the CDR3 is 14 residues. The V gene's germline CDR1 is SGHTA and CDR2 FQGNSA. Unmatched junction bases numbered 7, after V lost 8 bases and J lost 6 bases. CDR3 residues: CASGASGGAKTQYF. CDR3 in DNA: TGTGCCAGCGGAGCTAGCGGGGGGGCAAAGACCCAGTACTTC.

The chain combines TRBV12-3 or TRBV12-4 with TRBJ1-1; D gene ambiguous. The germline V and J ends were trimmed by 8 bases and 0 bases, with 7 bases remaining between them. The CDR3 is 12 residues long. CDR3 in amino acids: CASLDMNTEAFF. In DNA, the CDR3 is TGTGCCAGCCTTGACATGAACACTGAAGCTTTCTTT.

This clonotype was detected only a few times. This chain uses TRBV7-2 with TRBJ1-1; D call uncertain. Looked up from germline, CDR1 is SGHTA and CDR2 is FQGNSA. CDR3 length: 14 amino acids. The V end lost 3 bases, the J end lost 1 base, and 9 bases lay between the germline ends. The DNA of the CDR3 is TGTGCCAGCAGCTTTGACGCCCAGAACACTGAAGCTTTCTTT. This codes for CASSFDAQNTEAFF.

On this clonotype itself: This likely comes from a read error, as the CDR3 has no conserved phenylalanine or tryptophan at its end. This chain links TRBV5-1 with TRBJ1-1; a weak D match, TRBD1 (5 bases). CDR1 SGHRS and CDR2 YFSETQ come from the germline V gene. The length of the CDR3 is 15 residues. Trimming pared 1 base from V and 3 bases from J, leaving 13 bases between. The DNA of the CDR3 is TGCGCCAGCAGCTTGTGGGGCCTCGGAGACACTGAAGCTTTCCTT. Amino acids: CASSLWGLGDTEAFL.

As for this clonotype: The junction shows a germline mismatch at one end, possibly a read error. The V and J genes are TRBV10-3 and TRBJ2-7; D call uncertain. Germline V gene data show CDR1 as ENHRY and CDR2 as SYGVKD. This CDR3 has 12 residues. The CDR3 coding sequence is TGTGCCAGCAGTTTCCCCCCCGGCGAGCAGTACTTC. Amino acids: CASSFPPGEQYF.

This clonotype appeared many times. CDR3 protein: CAISESTNTEAFF. In DNA, the CDR3 is TGTGCCATCAGTGAGTCGACTAACACTGAAGCTTTCTTT. V usage is TRBV10-3 and J usage is TRBJ1-1; D gene uncertain. This CDR3 is built from 13 residues. The germline V gene has CDR1 ENHRY and CDR2 SYGVKD. Trimming stripped 0 bases from V and 2 bases from J, with 4 bases between.

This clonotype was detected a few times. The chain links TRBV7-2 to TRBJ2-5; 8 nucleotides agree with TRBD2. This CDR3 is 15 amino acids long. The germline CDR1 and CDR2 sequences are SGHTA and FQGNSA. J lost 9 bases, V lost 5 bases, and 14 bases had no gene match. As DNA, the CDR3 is TGTGCCAGCAGCCCGCGGGCGGAACGGCGGGGGGCCCAGTACTTC. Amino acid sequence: CASSPRAERRGAQYF.

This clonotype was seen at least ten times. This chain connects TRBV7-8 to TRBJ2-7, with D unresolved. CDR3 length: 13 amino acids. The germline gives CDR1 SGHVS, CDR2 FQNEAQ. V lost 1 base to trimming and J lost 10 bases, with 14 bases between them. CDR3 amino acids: CASSLVQEGSQYF. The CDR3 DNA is TGTGCCAGCAGCTTAGTCCAGGAAGGTAGCCAGTACTTC.

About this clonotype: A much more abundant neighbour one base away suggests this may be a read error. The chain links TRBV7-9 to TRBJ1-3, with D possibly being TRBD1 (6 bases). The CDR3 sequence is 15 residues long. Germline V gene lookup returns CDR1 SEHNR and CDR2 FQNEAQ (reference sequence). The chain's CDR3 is CASSSQGGSGNAIYF. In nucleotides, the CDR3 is TGTGCCAGCAGCTCACAGGGTGGCTCTGGAAACGCCATATATTTT.

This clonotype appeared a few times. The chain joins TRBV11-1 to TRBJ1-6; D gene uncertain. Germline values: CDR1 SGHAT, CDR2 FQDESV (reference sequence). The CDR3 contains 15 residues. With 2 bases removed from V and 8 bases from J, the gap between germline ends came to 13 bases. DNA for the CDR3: TGTGCCAGCAGCTTAAAAGAGCCATACCATTCACCCCTCCACTTT. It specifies CASSLKEPYHSPLHF.

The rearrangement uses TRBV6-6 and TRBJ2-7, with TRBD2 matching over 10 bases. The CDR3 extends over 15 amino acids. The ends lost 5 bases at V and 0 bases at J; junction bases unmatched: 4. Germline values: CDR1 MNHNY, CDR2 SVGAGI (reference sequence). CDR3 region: CASSGTSGISYEQYF. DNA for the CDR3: TGTGCCAGCAGTGGCACTAGCGGGATCTCCTACGAGCAGTACTTC.

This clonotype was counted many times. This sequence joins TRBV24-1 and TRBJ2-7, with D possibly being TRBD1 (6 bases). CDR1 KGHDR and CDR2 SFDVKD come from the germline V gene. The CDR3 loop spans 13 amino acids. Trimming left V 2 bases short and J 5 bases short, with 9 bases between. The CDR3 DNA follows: TGTGCCACCAGTGATTCCACAGGGAACGAGCAGTACTTC. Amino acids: CATSDSTGNEQYF.

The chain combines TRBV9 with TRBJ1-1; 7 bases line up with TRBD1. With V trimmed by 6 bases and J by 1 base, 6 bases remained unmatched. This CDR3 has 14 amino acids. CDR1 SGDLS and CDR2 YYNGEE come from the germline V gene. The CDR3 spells CASTGPGGNTEAFF. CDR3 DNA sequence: TGTGCCAGCACCGGACCAGGGGGGAACACTGAAGCTTTCTTT.

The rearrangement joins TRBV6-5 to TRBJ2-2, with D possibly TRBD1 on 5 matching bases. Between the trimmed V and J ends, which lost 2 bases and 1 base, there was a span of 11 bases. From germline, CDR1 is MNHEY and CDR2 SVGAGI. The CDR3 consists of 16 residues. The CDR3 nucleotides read TGTGCCAGCAGTTACATCTTCGGACAGAACACCGGGGAGCTGTTTTTT. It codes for CASSYIFGQNTGELFF.

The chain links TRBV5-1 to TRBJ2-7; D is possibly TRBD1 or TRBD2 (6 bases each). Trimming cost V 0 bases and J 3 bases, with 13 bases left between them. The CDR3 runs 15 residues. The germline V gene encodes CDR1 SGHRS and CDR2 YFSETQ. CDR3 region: CASSLGGADLYEQYF. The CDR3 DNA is TGCGCCAGCAGCTTGGGGGGGGCAGACCTCTACGAGCAGTACTTC.

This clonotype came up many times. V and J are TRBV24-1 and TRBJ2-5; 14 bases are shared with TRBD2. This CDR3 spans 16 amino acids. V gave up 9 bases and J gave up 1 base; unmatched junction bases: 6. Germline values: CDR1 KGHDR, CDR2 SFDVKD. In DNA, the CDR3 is TGTGCCACCCGAGCCGGACTAGCGGGAGGCCAAGAGACCCAGTACTTC. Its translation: CATRAGLAGGQETQYF.

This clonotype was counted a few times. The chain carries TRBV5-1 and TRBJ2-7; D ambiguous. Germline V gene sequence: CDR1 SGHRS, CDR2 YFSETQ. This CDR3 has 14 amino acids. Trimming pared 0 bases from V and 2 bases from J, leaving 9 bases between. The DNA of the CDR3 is TGCGCCAGCAGCTTGGTTGTCTGGCCCTACGAGCAGTACTTC. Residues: CASSLVVWPYEQYF.

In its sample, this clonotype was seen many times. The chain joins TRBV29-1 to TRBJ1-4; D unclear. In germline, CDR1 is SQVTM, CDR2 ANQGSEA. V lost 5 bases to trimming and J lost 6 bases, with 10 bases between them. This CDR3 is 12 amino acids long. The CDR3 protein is CSVLSADEKLFF. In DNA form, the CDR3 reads TGCAGCGTTCTATCAGCGGATGAAAAACTGTTTTTT. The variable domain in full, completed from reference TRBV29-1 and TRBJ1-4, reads SAVISQKPSRDICQRGTSLTIQCQVDSQVTMMFWYRQQPGQSLTLIATANQGSEATYESGFVIDKFPISRPNLTFSTLTVSNMSPEDSSIYLCSVLSADEKLFFGSGTQLSVL.

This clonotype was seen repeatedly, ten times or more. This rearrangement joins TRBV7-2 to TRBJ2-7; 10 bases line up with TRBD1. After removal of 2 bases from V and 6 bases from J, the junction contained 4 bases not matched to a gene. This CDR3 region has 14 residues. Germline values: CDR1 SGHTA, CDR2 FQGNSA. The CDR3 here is CASSLRQGAVEQYF. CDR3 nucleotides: TGTGCCAGCAGCTTAAGACAGGGGGCTGTCGAGCAGTACTTC.

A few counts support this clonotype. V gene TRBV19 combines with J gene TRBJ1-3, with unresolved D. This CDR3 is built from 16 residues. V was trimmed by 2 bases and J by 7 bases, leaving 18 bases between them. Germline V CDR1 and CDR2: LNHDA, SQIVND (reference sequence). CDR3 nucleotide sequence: TGTGCCAGTAGTATACGACCGACGGGCAGGTGGAACACCATATATTTT. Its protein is CASSIRPTGRWNTIYF.

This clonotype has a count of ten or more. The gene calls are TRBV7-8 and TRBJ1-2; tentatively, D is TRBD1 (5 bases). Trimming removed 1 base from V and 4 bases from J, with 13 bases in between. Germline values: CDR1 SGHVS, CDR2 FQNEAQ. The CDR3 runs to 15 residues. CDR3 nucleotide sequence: TGTGCCAGCAGCTTAGGCCAGGCTGGGACCTATGGCTACACCTTC. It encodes CASSLGQAGTYGYTF.

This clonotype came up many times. The CDR3 DNA reads as TGTGCCAGTAGTCCTGACAGGGAGGAGCCCCAGCATTTT. This translates into CASSPDREEPQHF. This chain joins TRBV19 and TRBJ1-5; TRBD1 matches at 7 bases. Germline trimming cut 5 bases from V and 8 bases from J; bases unmatched to any gene: 6. Germline V CDR1 and CDR2: LNHDA, SQIVND (reference sequence). The CDR3 covers 13 residues.

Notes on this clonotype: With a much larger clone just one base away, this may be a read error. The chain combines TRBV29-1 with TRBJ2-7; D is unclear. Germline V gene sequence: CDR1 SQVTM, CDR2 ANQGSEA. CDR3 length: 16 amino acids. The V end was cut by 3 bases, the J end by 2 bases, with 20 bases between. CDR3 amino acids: CSVDAPRHNPTYEQYF. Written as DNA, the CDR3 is TGCAGCGTTGATGCGCCCCGCCATAACCCAACCTACGAGCAGTACTTC.

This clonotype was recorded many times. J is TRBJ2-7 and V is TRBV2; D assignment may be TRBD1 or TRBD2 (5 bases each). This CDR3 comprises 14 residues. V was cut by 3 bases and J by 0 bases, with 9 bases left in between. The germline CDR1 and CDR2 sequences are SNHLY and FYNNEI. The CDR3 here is CASSEAGSSYEQYF. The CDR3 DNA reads TGTGCCAGCAGTGAGGCAGGGAGCTCCTACGAGCAGTACTTC.

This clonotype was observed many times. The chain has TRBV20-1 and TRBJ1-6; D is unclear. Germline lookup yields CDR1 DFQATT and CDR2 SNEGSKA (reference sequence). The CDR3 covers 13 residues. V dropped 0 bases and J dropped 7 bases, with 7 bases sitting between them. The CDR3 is CSAREPSNSPLHF. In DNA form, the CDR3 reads TGCAGTGCTAGAGAGCCCTCCAATTCACCCCTCCACTTT.

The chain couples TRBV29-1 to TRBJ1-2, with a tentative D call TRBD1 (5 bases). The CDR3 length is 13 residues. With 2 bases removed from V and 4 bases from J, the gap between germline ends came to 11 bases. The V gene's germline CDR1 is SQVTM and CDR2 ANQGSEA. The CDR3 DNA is TGCAGCGTTGAACGGGGCAGTGTCTATGGCTACACCTTC. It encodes CSVERGSVYGYTF.

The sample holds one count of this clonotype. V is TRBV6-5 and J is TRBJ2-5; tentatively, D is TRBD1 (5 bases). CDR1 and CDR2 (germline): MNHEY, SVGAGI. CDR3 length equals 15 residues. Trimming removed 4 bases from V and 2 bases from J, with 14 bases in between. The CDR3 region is CASSSYLGEQETQYF. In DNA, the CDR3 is TGTGCCAGCAGTTCCTACCTAGGGGAACAAGAGACCCAGTACTTC.

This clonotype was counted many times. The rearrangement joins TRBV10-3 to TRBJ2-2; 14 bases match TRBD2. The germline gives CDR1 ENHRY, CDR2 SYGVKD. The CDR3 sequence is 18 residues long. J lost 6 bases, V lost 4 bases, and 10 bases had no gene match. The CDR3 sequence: CAISGRLAGGPEAGELFF. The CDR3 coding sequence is TGTGCCATCAGTGGCAGACTAGCGGGAGGGCCGGAGGCCGGGGAGCTGTTTTTT.